A single sample gave rise to the 18 T cell receptor beta chains below, sequenced in a study of cytomegalovirus exposure and HLA in healthy donors. With 60 Vbeta and 13 Jbeta primers, the PCR was carried out. The assay was immunoSEQ multiplex PCR, and TCRdb's table has in-frame clones only and misses some. The sample shows 50,000 to 60,000 clones, about four fifths of them seen only once. The sequenced sample consisted of PBMCs. The receptors come from a female donor in good health and CMV-seronegative.

The V and J genes are TRBV7-8 and TRBJ2-7; 7 positions agree with TRBD1. Trimming took 5 bases from V and 2 from J; bases not matched to a gene: 3. The V gene's germline CDR1 is SGHVS and CDR2 FQNEAQ. The length of the CDR3 is 13 residues. The CDR3 DNA reads as TGTGCCAGCAGCACAACAGGGGCCTACGAGCAGTACTTC. It yields the protein CASSTTGAYEQYF.

This chain connects TRBV5-1 to TRBJ2-3; perhaps TRBD1 as D (7 bases). The CDR3 length is 17 residues. Germline assignment: CDR1 SGHRS and CDR2 YFSETQ. V gave up 0 bases and J gave up 2 bases, with 16 bases separating them. Here the CDR3 reads CASSLAGGGPITDTQYF. In DNA, the CDR3 is TGCGCCAGCAGCTTGGCCGGAGGGGGCCCCATCACAGATACGCAGTATTTT.

Only one count was recorded for this clone. The chain employs TRBV19 and TRBJ1-3; TRBD1 matches at 7 bases. The CDR3 consists of 16 residues. V lost 10 bases and J lost 0; bases outside the gene matches: 12. Germline-derived CDR1 and CDR2 are LNHDA and SQIVND (reference sequence). The CDR3 spells CATNSGQTLSGNTIYF. CDR3 bases: TGTGCCACCAACTCGGGACAGACCCTCTCTGGAAACACCATATATTTT. The whole variable domain, filled in from reference TRBV19 and TRBJ1-3, reads DGGITQSPKYLFRKEGQNVTLSCEQNLNHDAMYWYRQDPGQGLRLIYYSQIVNDFQKGDIAEGYSVSREKKESFPLTVTSAQKNPTAFYLCATNSGQTLSGNTIYFGEGSWLTVV.

The rearrangement joins TRBV4-3 to TRBJ2-7, with a tentative D call TRBD1 (6 bases). CDR3 length: 16 amino acids. Germline assignment: CDR1 LGHNA and CDR2 YSLEER. Between the trimmed V and J ends, which lost 0 bases and 0 bases, there was a span of 12 bases. CDR3 nucleotide sequence: TGCGCCAGCAGCCAAGACTTCCGACAGGACTCCTACGAGCAGTACTTC. Translating gives CASSQDFRQDSYEQYF.

This sequence joins TRBV6-1 and TRBJ1-5; possible D gene TRBD1, 5 bases. This CDR3 has 14 amino acids. The germline CDR1 and CDR2 sequences are MNHNS and SASEGT. Trimming stripped 7 bases from V and 2 bases from J, with 12 bases between. Here the CDR3 DNA reads TGTGCCAGCATTACCACAGGAGGCAATCAGCCCCAGCATTTT. Protein product: CASITTGGNQPQHF.

The rearrangement uses TRBV6-5 and TRBJ1-1; tentatively, D is TRBD1 (5 bases). The CDR3 spans 14 residues. Trimming pared 2 bases from V and 1 base from J, leaving 8 bases between. Germline CDR1 is MNHEY and CDR2 is SVGAGI. CDR3 sequence (DNA): TGTGCCAGCAGTTACAGGGGTTGGAACACTGAAGCTTTCTTT. This translates into CASSYRGWNTEAFF.

This chain links TRBV5-1 with TRBJ2-3; 10 nucleotides align to TRBD2. Per the germline V gene, CDR1 is SGHRS and CDR2 is YFSETQ. This CDR3 is built from 15 residues. V gave up 4 bases and J gave up 4 bases; unmatched junction bases: 6. CDR3 loop: CASSALLAGADTQYF. The CDR3 DNA reads TGCGCCAGCAGCGCCTTGCTAGCGGGGGCAGATACGCAGTATTTT.

V gene TRBV2 combines with J gene TRBJ1-3, with D tentatively TRBD1 (5 bases). Germline lookup yields CDR1 SNHLY and CDR2 FYNNEI. The CDR3 covers 16 residues. V was trimmed by 6 bases and J by 0 bases, leaving 15 bases between them. In DNA form, the CDR3 reads TGTGCCAGCAGCACATACGACAGTTACTCTGGAAACACCATATATTTT. The encoded protein is CASSTYDSYSGNTIYF.

This CDR3 is CASSPRRGMSGEQYF. For the CDR3, the DNA is TGTGCCAGCAGCCCGAGAAGGGGGATGAGTGGCGAGCAGTACTTC. The chain couples TRBV7-2 to TRBJ2-7, with a weak D call TRBD1 (6 bases). Germline loops: CDR1 SGHTA, CDR2 FQGNSA. The CDR3 loop spans 15 amino acids. V dropped 5 bases and J dropped 6 bases, with 20 bases sitting between them. Complete variable domain (other parts from reference TRBV7-2 and TRBJ2-7): GAGVSQSPSNKVTEKGKDVELRCDPISGHTALYWYRQSLGQGLEFLIYFQGNSAPDKSGLPSDRFSAERTGGSVSTLTIQRTQQEDSAVYLCASSPRRGMSGEQYFGPGTRLTVT.

The V and J genes are TRBV5-1 and TRBJ1-2; 8 bases align to TRBD1. The V gene's germline CDR1 is SGHRS and CDR2 YFSETQ. This CDR3 has 14 amino acids. J gave up 7 bases and V 4 bases, and 9 bases lay outside the gene matches. The CDR3 DNA follows: TGCGCCAGCAGCCCCGGACAGGGAGTTTGTGGCTACACCTTC. Encoded protein: CASSPGQGVCGYTF.

As to this clone: At the DNA level, this CDR3 is encoded by other sequences in the same sample as well. This rearrangement joins TRBV11-1 to TRBJ1-1; D remains ambiguous. The CDR3 is made up of 13 amino acids. Germline CDR1 reads SGHAT; CDR2 reads FQDESV (reference sequence). V was cut by 2 bases and J by 12 bases, with 16 bases left in between. CDR3 region: CASSLRRAAGTFF. CDR3 DNA: TGTGCCAGCAGCTTACGGCGAGCAGCAGGTACTTTCTTT.

A single count supports this clone. The gene calls are TRBV7-9 and TRBJ2-2; weak D call: TRBD1 (5 bases). Germline loops: CDR1 SEHNR, CDR2 FQNEAQ (reference sequence). V was shortened by 1 base and J by 6 bases, with 15 bases between the two germline ends. The CDR3 sequence is 16 residues long. The CDR3 spells CASSLGGPGPAGELFF. CDR3 DNA: TGTGCCAGCAGCTTAGGCGGCCCAGGGCCAGCCGGGGAGCTGTTTTTT.

The rearrangement uses TRBV5-6 and TRBJ1-5; D remains ambiguous. Germline V gives CDR1 SGHDT, CDR2 YYEEEE. V shed 4 bases and J shed 4 bases, with 9 bases lying between them. The CDR3 runs to 13 residues. CDR3 in amino acids: CASSTTPNQPQHF. CDR3 nucleotide sequence: TGTGCCAGCAGCACGACACCGAATCAGCCCCAGCATTTT.

The chain recombines TRBV11-2 with TRBJ2-2; a possible D gene is TRBD1 (5 bases). V lost 3 bases to trimming and J lost 2 bases, with 19 bases between them. The germline V gene has CDR1 SGHAT and CDR2 FQNNGV. The CDR3 totals 18 residues. This CDR3 is CASSFYRTPTPNTGELFF. In DNA form, the CDR3 reads TGTGCCAGCAGCTTTTACAGGACCCCAACTCCTAACACCGGGGAGCTGTTTTTT.

This clone occurred a few times. V and J are TRBV10-3 and TRBJ2-6; 8 nucleotides align to TRBD1. The CDR3 runs to 17 residues. Per germline, CDR1 ENHRY and CDR2 SYGVKD. The ends lost 4 bases at V and 0 bases at J; junction bases unmatched: 5. CDR3 sequence reads: CAISAGGSSSGANVLTF. CDR3 DNA sequence: TGTGCCATCAGTGCAGGGGGCTCGAGCTCTGGGGCCAACGTCCTGACTTTC.

The chain is built from TRBV10-3 and TRBJ1-2; D is uncertain. CDR1 and CDR2 from the germline V gene are ENHRY and SYGVKD. V lost 0 bases, J lost 9 bases, and 14 bases lay in between. This CDR3 is built from 14 residues. The CDR3 coding sequence is TGTGCCATCAGTGAGTCTAAAGGGTTAGCGCGCTACACCTTC. This encodes CAISESKGLARYTF.

This clone showed up just a few times. V usage is TRBV15 and J usage is TRBJ1-1; no reliable D call. CDR1 is LNHNV and CDR2 is YYDKDF in the germline V gene (reference sequence). V lost 0 bases and J 0 bases, leaving 17 bases between the germline ends. The CDR3 contains 18 residues. The CDR3 DNA reads TGTGCCACCAGCAGAGAGGGCATCGGGGTCCACATGAACACTGAAGCTTTCTTT. This translates into CATSREGIGVHMNTEAFF.

The V and J genes are TRBV29-1 and TRBJ1-1, with 8 bases fitting TRBD1. Trimming cost V 7 bases and J 0 bases; bases outside gene matches: 7. Germline assignment: CDR1 SQVTM and CDR2 ANQGSEA. CDR3 length equals 14 residues. This CDR3 reads CSARGLGLNTEAFF. CDR3 coding DNA: TGCAGCGCCAGGGGGCTAGGATTGAACACTGAAGCTTTCTTT.